Presented here are 29 T cell receptor beta chains from one specimen sequenced in a study of T-cell memory formation after mild COVID-19. TCRdb re-derived calls from the 5' RACE reads in MiXCR, one entry per CDR3 protein. Of around 130,000 distinct CDR3 sequences in the sample, 16% were seen once. Sequenced: PBMCs or a T cell subset sorted from them (not recorded which). Receptors originate from an adult woman who had mild COVID-19 (a few samples of this study predate the infection). Cell type and time point are not known.

The rearrangement links TRBV7-9 to TRBJ2-3; 10 nucleotides agree with TRBD2. CDR3 size: 14 residues. Germline V CDR1 and CDR2: SEHNR, FQNEAQ (reference sequence). V lost 2 bases and J lost 6; bases outside the gene matches: 2. In nucleotides, the CDR3 is TGTGCCAGCAGCTTAACTAGCGGGAAGGATACGCAGTATTTT. Protein: CASSLTSGKDTQYF.

This clonotype was recorded a few times. The chain employs TRBV12-3 or TRBV12-4 and TRBJ2-7; 8 bases line up with TRBD2. Germline trimming cut 4 bases from V and 1 base from J; bases unmatched to any gene: 3. The CDR3 contains 14 residues. The CDR3, as DNA: TGTGCCAGCAGTTCAAGCGGGAGATCCTACGAGCAGTACTTC. It is translated as CASSSSGRSYEQYF.

V is TRBV11-1 and J is TRBJ1-2, with 7 bases fitting TRBD1. The J segment lost 4 bases and the V segment lost 3 bases, leaving 8 bases of the junction unmatched. The CDR3 has 15 amino acids. Germline assignment: CDR1 SGHAT and CDR2 FQDESV (reference sequence). The CDR3 nucleotides read TGTGCCAGCAGCTTCCAGCAGGGGGTCGGCTATGGCTACACCTTC. Its translation is CASSFQQGVGYGYTF.

This clonotype rates as medium-sized (0.01 to 0.1%). The chain joins TRBV5-6 to TRBJ2-1; TRBD1 aligns across 7 bases. CDR3 length equals 14 residues. Trimming removed 4 bases from V and 5 bases from J; junction bases left unmatched: 6. CDR1 and CDR2 from the germline V gene are SGHDT and YYEEEE. CDR3 region: CASSPPGQHNEQFF. CDR3 in DNA: TGTGCCAGCAGCCCGCCGGGACAGCACAATGAGCAGTTCTTC.

This chain joins TRBV4-1 and TRBJ1-1; 7 bases are a match to TRBD1. Trimming at V came to 3 bases and at J to 4 bases, leaving 11 bases not matched to a gene. The CDR3 contains 16 residues. Germline assignment: CDR1 MGHRA and CDR2 YSYEKL. The DNA for the CDR3 is TGCGCCAGCAGCCAGATGACAGGGACCCGGATCACTGAAGCTTTCTTT. Translated: CASSQMTGTRITEAFF.

The V and J genes are TRBV3-1 and TRBJ2-3, with 8 positions matching TRBD1. The germline V gene has CDR1 LGHDT and CDR2 YNNKEL (reference sequence). CDR3 size: 15 residues. Germline trimming cut 0 bases from V and 4 bases from J; bases unmatched to any gene: 3. The CDR3 DNA reads as TGTGCCAGCAGCCAAGACAGGGGGCGTGCAGATACGCAGTATTTT. The encoded protein is CASSQDRGRADTQYF.

The chain combines TRBV4-3 with TRBJ1-1, with D possibly being TRBD1 (6 bases). This CDR3 comprises 16 residues. CDR1 and CDR2 (germline): LGHNA, YSLEER. Trimming shortened V by 0 bases and J by 5 bases, and 16 bases separated the two germline ends. CDR3 protein: CASSQDRVRGTTEAFF. DNA of the CDR3: TGCGCCAGCAGCCAAGATCGGGTCAGGGGCACGACTGAAGCTTTCTTT.

This clonotype showed up many times. The chain is built from TRBV6-2 or TRBV6-3 and TRBJ2-1; D unclear. The V gene's germline CDR1 is MNHEY and CDR2 SVGEGT. The CDR3 spans 14 residues. Trimming shortened V by 4 bases and J by 4 bases, and 11 bases separated the two germline ends. DNA of the CDR3: TGTGCCAGCAGTTGGGTGGGAAGGTACAATGAGCAGTTCTTC. Encoded protein: CASSWVGRYNEQFF.

For the CDR3, the DNA is TGTGCCAGCAGCCGAGCAGGGGTCACAGAGACCCAGTACTTC. Encoded protein: CASSRAGVTETQYF. V is TRBV7-2 and J is TRBJ2-5, with D tentatively TRBD1 (6 bases). Germline values: CDR1 SGHTA, CDR2 FQGNSA. Trimming took off 5 bases at V and 4 bases at J, with 14 bases between the two ends. The CDR3 is 14 residues long. Full variable domain (rest looked up from reference TRBV7-2 and TRBJ2-5): GAGVSQSPSNKVTEKGKDVELRCDPISGHTALYWYRQSLGQGLEFLIYFQGNSAPDKSGLPSDRFSAERTGGSVSTLTIQRTQQEDSAVYLCASSRAGVTETQYFGPGTRLLVL.

V is TRBV20-1 and J is TRBJ2-2, with a tentative D call TRBD1 (6 bases). The V end was cut by 2 bases, the J end by 4 bases, with 20 bases between. Germline V gene sequence: CDR1 DFQATT, CDR2 SNEGSKA (reference sequence). The CDR3 spans 17 residues. The CDR3 region is CSARRAGGQGSTGELFF. CDR3 sequence (DNA): TGCAGTGCTAGACGAGCTGGGGGCCAAGGGTCCACCGGGGAGCTGTTTTTT.

This clonotype appeared a few times. This rearrangement joins TRBV18 to TRBJ2-2; D remains ambiguous. V was trimmed by 3 bases and J by 6 bases, leaving 5 bases between them. Per the germline V gene, CDR1 is KGHSH and CDR2 is LQKENI. The CDR3 is 12 residues long. The CDR3 DNA follows: TGTGCCAGCTCACCCGAGGCCGGGGAGCTGTTTTTT. This sequence encodes CASSPEAGELFF.

This clonotype occurred a few times. The chain combines TRBV5-1 with TRBJ1-6, with TRBD1 matching over 9 bases. Trimming cost V 4 bases and J 10 bases; bases outside gene matches: 12. Germline CDR1 SGHRS, CDR2 YFSETQ. The CDR3 sequence is 16 residues long. CDR3 in DNA: TGCGCCAGCAGCGCGAACCGGGACAGGGATATGTCACCCCTCCACTTT. This encodes CASSANRDRDMSPLHF. Full variable domain (remainder filled in from reference TRBV5-1 and TRBJ1-6): KAGVTQTPRYLIKTRGQQVTLSCSPISGHRSVSWYQQTPGQGLQFLFEYFSETQRNKGNFPGRFSGRQFSNSRSEMNVSTLELGDSALYLCASSANRDRDMSPLHFGNGTRLTVT.

The chain carries TRBV5-1 and TRBJ2-3; D remains ambiguous. The CDR3 covers 12 residues. Germline CDR1 SGHRS, CDR2 YFSETQ. V shed 1 base and J shed 4 bases, with 4 bases lying between them. The CDR3 nucleotides read TGCGCCAGCAGCTTGTGGTCAGATACGCAGTATTTT. This codes for CASSLWSDTQYF.

This rearrangement joins TRBV29-1 to TRBJ1-2, with 9 bases lining up with TRBD1. Germline V gives CDR1 SQVTM, CDR2 ANQGSEA. V lost 7 bases and J lost 2; bases outside the gene matches: 2. The CDR3 is 12 residues long. The CDR3: CSAGQGNYGYTF. In DNA, the CDR3 is TGCAGCGCGGGACAGGGAAACTATGGCTACACCTTC.

This chain links TRBV9 with TRBJ2-2; D possibly corresponds to TRBD1 (6 bases). The V gene's germline CDR1 is SGDLS and CDR2 YYNGEE. The CDR3 contains 15 residues. Trimming left V 1 base short and J 1 base short, with 8 bases between. Written as DNA, the CDR3 is TGTGCCAGCAGCGTATCAGGGGTGAACACCGGGGAGCTGTTTTTT. It specifies CASSVSGVNTGELFF.

The chain links TRBV7-8 to TRBJ1-1; D remains ambiguous. Germline V CDR1 and CDR2: SGHVS, FQNEAQ. The CDR3 spans 14 residues. Trimming stripped 2 bases from V and 4 bases from J, with 11 bases between. The CDR3 DNA reads as TGTGCCAGCAGCTTACGGGTAGGGAGCACTGAAGCTTTCTTT. Protein: CASSLRVGSTEAFF.

This clonotype was detected a few times. The gene calls are TRBV5-1 and TRBJ2-7, with D perhaps matching TRBD1 (5 bases). CDR3 size: 18 residues. Germline CDR1 is SGHRS and CDR2 is YFSETQ. V lost 4 bases and J lost 0, with 23 bases in between. For the CDR3, the DNA is TGCGCCAGCAGCCCCCTAGGTGGGGTAGGGGCCGGCTCCTACGAGCAGTACTTC. Translation: CASSPLGGVGAGSYEQYF.

The chain links TRBV4-2 to TRBJ2-1; TRBD2 aligns across 9 bases. Germline values: CDR1 LGHNA, CDR2 YNFKEQ. CDR3 length: 14 amino acids. V dropped 1 base and J dropped 8; count of bases not matched to a gene: 3. CDR3 nucleotide sequence: TGTGCCAGCAGCCAAGGACTAGCGGCCTATGAGCAGTTCTTC. Amino acid sequence: CASSQGLAAYEQFF.

CDR3 DNA: TGTGCCAGCAGTGCATCGACAGGGAACACTGAAGCTTTCTTT. This encodes CASSASTGNTEAFF. The rearrangement links TRBV25-1 to TRBJ1-1, with D tentatively TRBD1 (6 bases). Germline CDR1 is MGHDK and CDR2 is SYGVNS. This CDR3 is built from 14 residues. The V end was cut by 4 bases, the J end by 1 base, with 10 bases between.

The V gene is TRBV24-1, the J gene TRBJ2-5; D gene uncertain. This CDR3 has 15 amino acids. The ends were cut back, 0 bases at V and 3 bases at J, with 10 bases in the middle. Looked up from germline, CDR1 is KGHDR and CDR2 is SFDVKD. The CDR3 nucleotides read TGTGCCACCAGTGATTTGCAAGGGAAAAAAGAGACCCAGTACTTC. Its protein product is CATSDLQGKKETQYF.

This clonotype showed up just a few times. The chain links TRBV9 to TRBJ1-2, with 7 bases aligning to TRBD1. With V trimmed by 0 bases and J by 3 bases, 11 bases remained unmatched. Germline V CDR1 and CDR2: SGDLS, YYNGEE. This CDR3 has 17 residues. CDR3 coding DNA: TGTGCCAGCAGCGTAGCACATAATGAGGGGGCTGACTATGGCTACACCTTC. It codes for CASSVAHNEGADYGYTF.

This clonotype was seen more than once but under ten times. The chain links TRBV3-1 to TRBJ1-2; D uncertain. V was clipped by 2 bases and J by 0 bases, with 19 bases between them. Germline V gene data show CDR1 as LGHDT and CDR2 as YNNKEL (reference sequence). The CDR3 length is 18 residues. For the CDR3, the DNA is TGTGCCAGCAGCCAACCATCAAGAGTCAGAGCCGCTAACTATGGCTACACCTTC. Amino acids: CASSQPSRVRAANYGYTF.

J is TRBJ2-1 and V is TRBV5-1; D unclear. Trimming left V 5 bases short and J 1 base short, with 10 bases between. The CDR3 runs to 14 residues. CDR1 and CDR2 from the germline V gene are SGHRS and YFSETQ. CDR3 coding DNA: TGCGCCAGCAGTCCAGGCAGTTCCTACAATGAGCAGTTCTTC. This translates into CASSPGSSYNEQFF.

The sample holds a few counts of this clonotype. The genes are TRBV4-1 and TRBJ2-7; no clear D gene. Germline assignment: CDR1 MGHRA and CDR2 YSYEKL. Between the trimmed V and J ends, which lost 3 bases and 2 bases, there was a span of 8 bases. This CDR3 region has 13 residues. The CDR3: CASSQARAYEQYF. The CDR3 nucleotides are TGCGCCAGCAGCCAGGCCCGGGCCTACGAGCAGTACTTC.

This chain joins TRBV7-3 and TRBJ2-2; D might be TRBD2 (5 bases). Trimming cost V 1 base and J 2 bases, with 8 bases left between them. CDR3 size: 15 residues. Germline V CDR1 and CDR2: SGHTA, FQGTGA. The CDR3 here is CASSLIASNTGELFF. As DNA, the CDR3 is TGTGCCAGCAGCTTAATAGCTAGCAACACCGGGGAGCTGTTTTTT.

The chain carries TRBV29-1 and TRBJ2-1; D may be TRBD2 (5 bases). This CDR3 is 14 amino acids long. Germline CDR1 SQVTM, CDR2 ANQGSEA. V lost 4 bases to trimming and J lost 6 bases, with 16 bases between them. This CDR3 is CSVVPGFVSNEQFF. DNA for the CDR3: TGCAGCGTTGTGCCGGGGTTTGTATCCAATGAGCAGTTCTTC.

This clonotype was detected many times. The chain couples TRBV30 to TRBJ2-7, with 13 positions matching TRBD2. This CDR3 is built from 17 residues. Germline CDR1 and CDR2: GTSNPN and SVGIG (reference sequence). The V segment lost 7 bases and the J segment 3 bases; nucleotides outside the gene matches: 15. The CDR3 protein is CASEPGLAGSTGYEQYF. Written as DNA, the CDR3 is TGTGCCTCGGAGCCGGGACTAGCGGGAAGTACGGGCTACGAGCAGTACTTC.

This clonotype was counted a few times. The chain recombines TRBV7-9 with TRBJ2-5; a weak D match, TRBD2 (7 bases). Germline CDR1 reads SEHNR; CDR2 reads FQNEAQ (reference sequence). The CDR3 covers 14 residues. V was pared by 5 bases and J by 5 bases, with 15 bases between. Here the CDR3 reads CASSNGRGQETQYF. CDR3 nucleotide sequence: TGTGCCAGCAGCAACGGGCGGGGGCAGGAGACCCAGTACTTC.

CDR3 nucleotide sequence: TGTGCCAGCAGCTTAGGACAGGGAGGCGGGAACACTGAAGCTTTCTTT. It codes for CASSLGQGGGNTEAFF. The rearrangement uses TRBV7-6 and TRBJ1-1, with TRBD1 matching over 7 bases. CDR3 length: 16 residues. Germline CDR1 reads SGHVS; CDR2 reads FNYEAQ. V shed 1 base and J 1 base; nucleotides not matched to a gene: 6.